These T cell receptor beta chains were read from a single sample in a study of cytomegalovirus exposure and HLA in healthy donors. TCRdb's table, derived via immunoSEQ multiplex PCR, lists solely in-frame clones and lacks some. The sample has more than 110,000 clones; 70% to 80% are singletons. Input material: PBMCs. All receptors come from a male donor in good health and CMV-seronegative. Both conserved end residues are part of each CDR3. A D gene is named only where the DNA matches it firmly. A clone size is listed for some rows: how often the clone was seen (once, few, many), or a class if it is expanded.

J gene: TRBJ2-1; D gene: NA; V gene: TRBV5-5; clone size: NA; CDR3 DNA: TGTGCCAGCAGCTTGGACAGAGTCTACAATGAGCAGTTCTTC; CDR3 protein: CASSLDRVYNEQFF
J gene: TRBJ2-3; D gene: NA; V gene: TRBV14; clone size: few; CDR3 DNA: TGTGCCACCCAAAGACTGGGCACAGATACGCAGTATTTT; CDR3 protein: CATQRLGTDTQYF
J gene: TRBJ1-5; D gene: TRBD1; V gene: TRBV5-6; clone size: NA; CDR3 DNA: TGTGCCAGCAGCACAAGGACAGGGAGTCAGCCCCAGCATTTT; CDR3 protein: CASSTRTGSQPQHF
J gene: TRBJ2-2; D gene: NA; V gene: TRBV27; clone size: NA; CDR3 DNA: TGTGCCAGCAGTCTAAGCTACAGAAACACCGGGGAGCTGTTTTTT; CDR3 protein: CASSLSYRNTGELFF
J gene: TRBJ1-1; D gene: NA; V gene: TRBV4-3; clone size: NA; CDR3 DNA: TGCGCCAGCAGCCAAGATCCGAGGAACACTGAAGCTTTCTTT; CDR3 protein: CASSQDPRNTEAFF
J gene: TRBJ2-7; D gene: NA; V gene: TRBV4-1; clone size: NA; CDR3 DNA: TGCGCCAGCAGCCGGGAACAAGGGGTTTACGAGCAGTACTTC; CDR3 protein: CASSREQGVYEQYF
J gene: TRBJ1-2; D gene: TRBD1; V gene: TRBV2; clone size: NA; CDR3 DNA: TGTGCCAGCAGTGAATCCCGACAGGGTCATGGCTACACCTTC; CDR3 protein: CASSESRQGHGYTF
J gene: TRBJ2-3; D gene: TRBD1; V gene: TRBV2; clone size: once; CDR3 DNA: TGTGCCAGCAGTGAAGCGCTTCGATGGGGGACAGGGGTCAGCACAGATACGCAGTATTTT; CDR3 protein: CASSEALRWGTGVSTDTQYF
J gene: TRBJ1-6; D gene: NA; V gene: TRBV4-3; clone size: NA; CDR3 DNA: TGCGCCAGCAGCCAAGACCCACAGGGATATAATTCACCCCTCCACTTT; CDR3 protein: CASSQDPQGYNSPLHF
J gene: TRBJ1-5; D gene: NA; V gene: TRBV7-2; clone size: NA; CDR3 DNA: TGTGCCAGCAGCACCGACAGAACTCAGCCCCAGCATTTT; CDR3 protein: CASSTDRTQPQHF
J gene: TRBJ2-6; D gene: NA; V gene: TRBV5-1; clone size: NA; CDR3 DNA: TGCGCCAGCAGCTTTTCCAGGGGAACTGGGGCCAACGTCCTGACTTTC; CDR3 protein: CASSFSRGTGANVLTF
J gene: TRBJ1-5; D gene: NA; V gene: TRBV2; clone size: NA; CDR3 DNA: TGTGCCAGCAGTTGGGCACAGGATAGCAATCAGCCCCAGCATTTT; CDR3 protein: CASSWAQDSNQPQHF
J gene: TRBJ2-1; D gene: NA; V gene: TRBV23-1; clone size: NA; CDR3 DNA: TGCGCCAGCAGTCAGGAGTCTCCCTACAATGAGCAGTTCTTC; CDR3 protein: CASSQESPYNEQFF
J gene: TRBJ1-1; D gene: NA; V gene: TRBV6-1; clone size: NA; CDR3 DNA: TGTGCCAGCAGAGCCAACACTGAAGCTTTCTTT; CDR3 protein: CASRANTEAFF
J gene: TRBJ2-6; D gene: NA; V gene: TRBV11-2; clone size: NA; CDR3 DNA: TGTGCCAGCAGCTTAGGGCAGGTCTCTGGGGCCAACGTCCTGACTTTC; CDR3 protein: CASSLGQVSGANVLTF
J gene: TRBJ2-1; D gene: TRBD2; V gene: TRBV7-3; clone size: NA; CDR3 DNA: TGTGCCAGCAGCCGGGGACTAGCGGGGGGGACGTCCTACAATGAGCAGTTCTTC; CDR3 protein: CASSRGLAGGTSYNEQFF
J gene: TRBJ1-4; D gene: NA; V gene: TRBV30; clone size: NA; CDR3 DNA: TGTGCCTGGAGTGACGCCGGGACTAATAATGAAAAACTGTTTTTT; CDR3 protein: CAWSDAGTNNEKLFF
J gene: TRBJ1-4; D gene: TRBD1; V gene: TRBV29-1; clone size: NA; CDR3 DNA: TGCAGCGTTGGTCGGGCCCAGGGGGGTGAAAAACTGTTTTTT; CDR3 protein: CSVGRAQGGEKLFF
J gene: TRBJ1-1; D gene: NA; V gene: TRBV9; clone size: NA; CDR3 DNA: TGTGCCAGCAGTACTCAGGGGCAGAACACTGAAGCTTTCTTT; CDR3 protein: CASSTQGQNTEAFF
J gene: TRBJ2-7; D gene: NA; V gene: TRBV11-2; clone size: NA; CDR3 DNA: TGTGCCAGCAGCTTTGGTCCGGTGCTTTACGAGCAGTACTTC; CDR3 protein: CASSFGPVLYEQYF
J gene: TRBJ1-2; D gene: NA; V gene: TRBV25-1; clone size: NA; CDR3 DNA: TGTGCCAGCAGTCTACGAGGTGGCTACACCTTC; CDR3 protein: CASSLRGGYTF
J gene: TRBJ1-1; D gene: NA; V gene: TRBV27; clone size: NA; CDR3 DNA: TGTGCCAGCAGTTTCTCACGTAGGGGGTTGAACACTGAAGCTTTCTTT; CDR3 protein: CASSFSRRGLNTEAFF
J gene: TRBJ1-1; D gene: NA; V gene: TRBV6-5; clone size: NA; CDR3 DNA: TGTGCCAGCAGTAACCAACGAGTGACTTTCTTT; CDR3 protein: CASSNQRVTFF
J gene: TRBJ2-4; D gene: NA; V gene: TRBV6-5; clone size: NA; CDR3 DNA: TGTGCCAGCAGTTACTCAGGGGGAGCCAAAAACATTCAGTACTTC; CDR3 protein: CASSYSGGAKNIQYF
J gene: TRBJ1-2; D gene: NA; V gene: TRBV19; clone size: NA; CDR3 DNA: TGTGCCAGTAGTATTGGGGGGATTTGGGGCTACACCTTC; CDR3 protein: CASSIGGIWGYTF
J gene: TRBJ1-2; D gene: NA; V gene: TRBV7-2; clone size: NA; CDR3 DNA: TGTGCCAGCAGCCCCACATACCGCTATGGCTACACCTTC; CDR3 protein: CASSPTYRYGYTF
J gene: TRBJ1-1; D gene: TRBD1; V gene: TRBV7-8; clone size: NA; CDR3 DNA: TGTGCCAGCAGGTTAACGGGACAGGGGACCACTGAAGCTTTCTTT; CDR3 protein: CASRLTGQGTTEAFF
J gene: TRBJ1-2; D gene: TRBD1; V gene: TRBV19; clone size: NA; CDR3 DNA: TGTGCCAGTAGTCTGGACAGGAGCGGATTTTATGGCTACACCTTC; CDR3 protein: CASSLDRSGFYGYTF
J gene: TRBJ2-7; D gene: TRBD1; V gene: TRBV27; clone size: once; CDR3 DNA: TGTGCCAGCCGCTCAGGGGGTCTGAACTCCTACGAGCAGTACTTC; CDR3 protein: CASRSGGLNSYEQYF
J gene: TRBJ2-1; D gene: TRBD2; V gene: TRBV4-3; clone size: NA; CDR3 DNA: TGCGCCAGCAGCCCGTATAGCGGGTCCGAGTGGAATGAGCAGTTCTTC; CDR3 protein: CASSPYSGSEWNEQFF
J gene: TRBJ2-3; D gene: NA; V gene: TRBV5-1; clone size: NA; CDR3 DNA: TGCGCCAGCAGCTTCGAGGCCAACCCCACAGATACGCAGTATTTT; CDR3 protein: CASSFEANPTDTQYF
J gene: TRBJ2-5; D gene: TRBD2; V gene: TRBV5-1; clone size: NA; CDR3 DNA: TGCGCCAGCAGCCCGGGACTAGCGGGGGCTGAGACCCAGTACTTC; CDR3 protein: CASSPGLAGAETQYF
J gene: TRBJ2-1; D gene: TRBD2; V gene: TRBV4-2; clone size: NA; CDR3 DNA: TGTGCCAGCAGCCAAGTTGAGCGGGGGGCCGACAATGAGCAGTTCTTC; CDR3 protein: CASSQVERGADNEQFF
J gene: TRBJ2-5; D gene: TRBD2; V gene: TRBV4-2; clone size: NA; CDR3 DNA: TGTGCCAGCAGCCCCCTCAGCGGGGGGTTCCAAGAGACCCAGTACTTC; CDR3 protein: CASSPLSGGFQETQYF
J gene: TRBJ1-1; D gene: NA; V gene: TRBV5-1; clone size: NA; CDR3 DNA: TGCGCCAGCAGCTTGAGGGGAGGGAGGAACACTGAAGCTTTCTTT; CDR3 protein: CASSLRGGRNTEAFF
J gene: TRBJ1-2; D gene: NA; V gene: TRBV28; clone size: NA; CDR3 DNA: TGTGCCAGCAGTTACCCGGGACTCTATGGCTACACCTTC; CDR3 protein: CASSYPGLYGYTF
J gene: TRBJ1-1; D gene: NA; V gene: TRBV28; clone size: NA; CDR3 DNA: TGTGCCAGCAGTTTATCATGGCGGGGCAGGCACACTGAAGCTTTCTTT; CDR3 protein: CASSLSWRGRHTEAFF
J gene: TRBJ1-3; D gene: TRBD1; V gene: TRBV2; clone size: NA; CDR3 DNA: TGTGCCAGCAGTGATAGGGGGACAGGGAAAGGAAACACCATATATTTT; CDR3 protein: CASSDRGTGKGNTIYF
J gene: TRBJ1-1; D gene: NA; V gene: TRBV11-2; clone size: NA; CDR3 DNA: TGTGCCAGCAGCTTATTTCAGGTCAACACTGAAGCTTTCTTT; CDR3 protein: CASSLFQVNTEAFF
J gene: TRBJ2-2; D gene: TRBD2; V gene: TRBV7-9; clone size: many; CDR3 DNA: TGTGCCAGCAGCTTAGCTAGCGGGGGCACCGGGGAGCTGTTTTTT; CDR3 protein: CASSLASGGTGELFF
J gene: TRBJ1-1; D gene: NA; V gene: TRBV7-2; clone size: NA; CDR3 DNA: TGTGCCAGCAGCTTAGTATTAGGGGGAGGGGGTGAAGCCTTCTTT; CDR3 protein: CASSLVLGGGGEAFF
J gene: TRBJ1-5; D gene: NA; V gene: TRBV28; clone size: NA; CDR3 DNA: TGTGCCAGCACCCTCCCCAGATATAGCAATCAGCCCCAGCATTTT; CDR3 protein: CASTLPRYSNQPQHF
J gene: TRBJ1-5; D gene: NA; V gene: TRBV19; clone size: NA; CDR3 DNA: TGTGCCAGTCTGGGCCCCGATCAGCCCCAGCATTTT; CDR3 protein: CASLGPDQPQHF
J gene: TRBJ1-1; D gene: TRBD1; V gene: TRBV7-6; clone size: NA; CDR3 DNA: TGTGCCAGCAGCCTCGGACAGGGGGCGATCAGTGCGGCTTTCTTT; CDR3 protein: CASSLGQGAISAAFF
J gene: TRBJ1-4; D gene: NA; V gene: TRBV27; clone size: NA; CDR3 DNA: TGTGCCAGCAGGTCGGGGGGCGCAACTAATGAAAAACTGTTTTTT; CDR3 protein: CASRSGGATNEKLFF
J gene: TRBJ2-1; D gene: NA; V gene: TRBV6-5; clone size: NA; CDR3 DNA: TGTGCCAGCAGCCCCGGGGGAGAGAACAATGAGCAGTTCTTC; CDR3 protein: CASSPGGENNEQFF